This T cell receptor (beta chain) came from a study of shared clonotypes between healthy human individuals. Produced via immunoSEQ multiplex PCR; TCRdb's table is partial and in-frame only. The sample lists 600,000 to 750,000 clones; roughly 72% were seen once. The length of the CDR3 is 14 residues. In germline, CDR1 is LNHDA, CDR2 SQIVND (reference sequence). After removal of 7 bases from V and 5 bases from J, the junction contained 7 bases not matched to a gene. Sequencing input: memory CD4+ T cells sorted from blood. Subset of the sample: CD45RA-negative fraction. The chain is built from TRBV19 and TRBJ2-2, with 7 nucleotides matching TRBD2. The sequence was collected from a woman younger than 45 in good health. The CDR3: CASMGLGGTGELFF. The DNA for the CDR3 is TGTGCCAGTATGGGACTGGGGGGGACCGGGGAGCTGTTTTTT.